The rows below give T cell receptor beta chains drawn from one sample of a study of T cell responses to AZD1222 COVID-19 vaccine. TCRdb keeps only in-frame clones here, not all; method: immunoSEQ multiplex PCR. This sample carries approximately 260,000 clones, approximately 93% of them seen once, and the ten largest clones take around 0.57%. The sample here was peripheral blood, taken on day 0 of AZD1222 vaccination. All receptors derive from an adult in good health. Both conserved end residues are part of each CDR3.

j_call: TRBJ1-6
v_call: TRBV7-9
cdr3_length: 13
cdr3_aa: CASSFRGDSPLHF

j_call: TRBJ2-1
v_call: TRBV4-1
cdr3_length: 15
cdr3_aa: CASSPQRGGQNEQFF

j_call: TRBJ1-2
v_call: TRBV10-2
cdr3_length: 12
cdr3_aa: CASRGDTEGYTF

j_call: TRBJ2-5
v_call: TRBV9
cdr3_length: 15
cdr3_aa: CASSTLAGRQETQYF

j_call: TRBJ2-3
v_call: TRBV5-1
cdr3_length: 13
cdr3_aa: CASAGGPTDTQYF

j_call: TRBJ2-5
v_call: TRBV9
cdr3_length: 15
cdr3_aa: CASSVGGGRGETQYF

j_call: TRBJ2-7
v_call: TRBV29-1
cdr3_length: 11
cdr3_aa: CSVEARYEQYF

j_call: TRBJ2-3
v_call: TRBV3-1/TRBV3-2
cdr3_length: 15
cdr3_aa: CASATSGGYTDTQYF

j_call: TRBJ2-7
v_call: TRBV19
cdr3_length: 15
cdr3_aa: CASSRRAGRVREQYF

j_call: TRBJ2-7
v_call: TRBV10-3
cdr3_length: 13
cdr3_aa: CAISDPEEQGRYF

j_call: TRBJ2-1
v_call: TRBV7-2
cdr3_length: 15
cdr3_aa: CASSRQGVAGNEQFF

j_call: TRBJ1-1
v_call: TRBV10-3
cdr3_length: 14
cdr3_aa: CAISEGPMNTEAFF

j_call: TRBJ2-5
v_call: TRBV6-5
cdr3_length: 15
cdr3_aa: CASRSALAVKETQYF

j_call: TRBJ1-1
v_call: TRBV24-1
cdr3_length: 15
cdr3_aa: CATSAADRGSSEAFF

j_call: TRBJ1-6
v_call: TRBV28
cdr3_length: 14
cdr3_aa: CAGGDRSYNSPLHF

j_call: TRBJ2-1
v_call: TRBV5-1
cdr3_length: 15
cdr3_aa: CASSLPGTPTDEQFF

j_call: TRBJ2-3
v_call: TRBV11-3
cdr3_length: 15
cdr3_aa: CASSLEGLAGDTQYF

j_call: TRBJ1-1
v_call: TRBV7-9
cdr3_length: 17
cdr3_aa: CASSSPRARYRGTEAFF

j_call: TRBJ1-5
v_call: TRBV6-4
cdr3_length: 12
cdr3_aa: CAEQGEGQPQHF

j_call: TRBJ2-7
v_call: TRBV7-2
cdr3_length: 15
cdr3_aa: CASSSRGTVVHEQYF

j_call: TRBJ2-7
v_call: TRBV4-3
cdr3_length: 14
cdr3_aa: CASSQGGTSDEQYF

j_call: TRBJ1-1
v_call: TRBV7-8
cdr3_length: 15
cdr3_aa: CASSLSTGGRTEAFF

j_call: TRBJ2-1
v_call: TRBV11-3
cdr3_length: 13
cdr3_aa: CASSFTGGSEQFF

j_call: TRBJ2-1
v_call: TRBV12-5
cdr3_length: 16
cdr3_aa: CASGLAAGTGGWEQFF

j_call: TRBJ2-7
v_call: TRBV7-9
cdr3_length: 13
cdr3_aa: CASSLGVGLGQYF

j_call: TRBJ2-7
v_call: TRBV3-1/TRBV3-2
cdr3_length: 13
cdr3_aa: CASAGTVTSGQYF

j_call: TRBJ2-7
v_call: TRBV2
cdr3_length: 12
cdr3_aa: CASSDPGRGPYF

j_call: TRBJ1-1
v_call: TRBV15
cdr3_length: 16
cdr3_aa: CATSRSGQGRRTEAFF

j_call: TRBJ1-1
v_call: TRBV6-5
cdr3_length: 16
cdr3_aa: CASSYSGTNPNTEAFF

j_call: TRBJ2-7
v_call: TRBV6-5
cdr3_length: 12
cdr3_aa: CASRGSLYEQYF

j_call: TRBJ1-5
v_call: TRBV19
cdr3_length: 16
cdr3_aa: CASSIIGSRGRQPQHF

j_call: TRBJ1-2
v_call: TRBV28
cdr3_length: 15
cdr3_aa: CASSLPYGTGYGYTF

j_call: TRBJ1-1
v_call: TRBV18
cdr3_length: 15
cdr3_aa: CASSPRTGRDTEAFF

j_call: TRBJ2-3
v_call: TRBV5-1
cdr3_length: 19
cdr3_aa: CASSWPPRGRAEGTDTQYF

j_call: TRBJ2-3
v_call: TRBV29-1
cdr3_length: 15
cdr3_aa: CSVERGQGAKDTQYF

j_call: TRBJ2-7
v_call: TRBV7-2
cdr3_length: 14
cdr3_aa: CASSPVTGSYEQYF

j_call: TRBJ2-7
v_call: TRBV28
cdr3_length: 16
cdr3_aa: CATSRQGKFLGYEQYF